What follows is one T cell receptor (beta chain) and its context. 60 Vbeta and 13 Jbeta primers were used in PCR. Only in-frame clones appear in the TCRdb table, and some are missing; sequencing was by immunoSEQ multiplex PCR. The sample includes about 220,000 clones, 82% seen only once; the top ten take 4.5% to 6%. This entry belongs to a study of cytomegalovirus exposure and HLA in healthy donors. V lost 6 bases, J lost 4 bases, and 3 bases stayed unmatched. CDR1 and CDR2 from the germline V gene are MNHEY and SMNVEV (reference sequence). The CDR3 runs 13 residues. This chain joins TRBV27 and TRBJ1-1; 9 bases fit TRBD1. The sequenced sample was PBMCs. The sequence came from a middle-aged woman in good health and CMV-seropositive. DNA of the CDR3: TGTGCCAGCAGCACAGGGGGCCGCACTGAAGCTTTCTTT. This codes for CASSTGGRTEAFF.